A single sample is the source of the 24 T cell receptor beta chains below, sequenced in a study of technical replicates of blood from several donors. The method was immunoSEQ multiplex PCR; TCRdb's version includes in-frame clones alone and lacks a portion of them. The sample lists 91,000 or so clones; 95% were seen once. Sequenced material: T cells isolated from PBMCs. The source of these receptors is a human donor in good health.

The J gene is TRBJ2-2, the V gene TRBV7-3; D perhaps matches TRBD1 (6 bases). Germline-derived CDR1 and CDR2 are SGHTA and FQGTGA. V lost 5 bases, J lost 6 bases, and 13 bases lay in between. The CDR3 loop spans 14 amino acids. DNA for the CDR3: TGTGCCAGCAGCACGGGACATAAGTCCGGGGAGCTGTTTTTT. As protein: CASSTGHKSGELFF. The variable domain in full, with the rest retrieved from reference TRBV7-3 and TRBJ2-2, is GAGVSQTPSNKVTEKGKYVELRCDPISGHTALYWYRQSLGQGPEFLIYFQGTGAADDSGLPNDRFFAVRPEGSVSTLKIQRTERGDSAVYLCASSTGHKSGELFFGEGSRLTVL.

The V call is TRBV27, the J call TRBJ1-6; D ambiguous. V lost 2 bases, J lost 10 bases, and 15 bases lay in between. The germline CDR1 and CDR2 sequences are MNHEY and SMNVEV (reference sequence). The CDR3 extends over 15 amino acids. Written as DNA, the CDR3 is TGTGCCAGCAGTTTAATTCCCCTAGGGAGGTCACCCCTCCACTTT. Its protein product is CASSLIPLGRSPLHF.

The chain joins TRBV30 to TRBJ2-3; possible D gene TRBD2, 5 bases. The CDR3 consists of 16 residues. V was trimmed by 4 bases and J by 6 bases, leaving 23 bases between them. CDR1 and CDR2 from the germline V gene are GTSNPN and SVGIG (reference sequence). CDR3 bases: TGTGCCTGGAAAGCCCAAAACCTTCGGGGTCCGGATACGCAGTATTTT. This encodes CAWKAQNLRGPDTQYF. Looking up the rest from reference TRBV30 and TRBJ2-3 gives the full variable domain: SQTIHQWPATLVQPVGSPLSLECTVEGTSNPNLYWYRQAAGRGLQLLFYSVGIGQISSEVPQNLSASRPQDRQFILSSKKLLLSDSGFYLCAWKAQNLRGPDTQYFGPGTRLTVL.

This chain links TRBV6-5 with TRBJ2-5; tentative D call: TRBD1 (5 bases). The CDR3 has 13 amino acids. V was pared by 2 bases and J by 6 bases, with 10 bases between. In germline, CDR1 is MNHEY, CDR2 SVGAGI. The CDR3 coding sequence is TGTGCCAGCAGTTACGGCAGGGCCCAGACCCAGTACTTC. Its protein is CASSYGRAQTQYF.

The gene calls are TRBV4-1 and TRBJ2-7; the match to TRBD1 covers 7 bases. Looked up from germline, CDR1 is MGHRA and CDR2 is YSYEKL. The trim removed 0 bases at V and 4 bases at J, leaving 6 bases unmatched. The CDR3 extends over 15 amino acids. CDR3 sequence (DNA): TGCGCCAGCAGCCAAGATCTAGGGGGCAGTTACGAGCAGTACTTC. Translating gives CASSQDLGGSYEQYF.

This chain links TRBV28 with TRBJ2-1, with a tentative D call TRBD1 (5 bases). This CDR3 has 17 amino acids. Trimming pared 4 bases from V and 0 bases from J, leaving 16 bases between. Per the germline V gene, CDR1 is MDHEN and CDR2 is SYDVKM. The CDR3 here is CASSSYNRKTSYNEQFF. In DNA form, the CDR3 reads TGTGCCAGCAGTTCCTATAACAGGAAGACCTCCTACAATGAGCAGTTCTTC.

This sequence joins TRBV19 and TRBJ2-5; possibly TRBD2 for D (6 bases). V gave up 5 bases and J gave up 5 bases, with 12 bases separating them. This CDR3 spans 13 amino acids. Per germline, CDR1 LNHDA and CDR2 SQIVND (reference sequence). The CDR3 sequence: CASSFGGQETQYF. In nucleotides, the CDR3 is TGTGCCAGTAGTTTCGGGGGTCAGGAGACCCAGTACTTC.

V gene TRBV2 combines with J gene TRBJ1-4; D unresolved. Germline lookup yields CDR1 SNHLY and CDR2 FYNNEI. Trimming took 7 bases from V and 3 from J, leaving 9 bases between them. CDR3 size: 13 residues. DNA for the CDR3: TGTGCCAGCACTGGTCAGGCTAATGAAAAACTGTTTTTT. Protein sequence: CASTGQANEKLFF.

J is TRBJ2-2 and V is TRBV10-3, with a tentative D call TRBD1 (6 bases). Per the germline V gene, CDR1 is ENHRY and CDR2 is SYGVKD. Trimming cost V 2 bases and J 5 bases, with 12 bases left between them. The CDR3 sequence is 15 residues long. The CDR3 DNA sequence: TGTGCCATCAGTGAGGCGTCGACAGGAACCGGGGAGCTGTTTTTT. It encodes CAISEASTGTGELFF.

This chain joins TRBV18 and TRBJ2-3; 11 positions match TRBD1. Unmatched junction bases numbered 1, after V lost 8 bases and J lost 3 bases. Germline V gene data show CDR1 as KGHSH and CDR2 as LQKENI. The CDR3 loop spans 13 amino acids. CDR3 loop: CASGQGATDTQYF. CDR3 bases: TGTGCCAGCGGACAGGGGGCTACAGATACGCAGTATTTT. Looking up the rest from reference TRBV18 and TRBJ2-3 gives the full variable domain: NAGVMQNPRHLVRRRGQEARLRCSPMKGHSHVYWYRQLPEEGLKFMVYLQKENIIDESGMPKERFSAEFPKEGPSILRIQQVVRGDSAAYFCASGQGATDTQYFGPGTRLTVL.

This clone was counted a single time. This chain connects TRBV2 to TRBJ1-6, with D possibly being TRBD1 (6 bases). Germline V gene lookup returns CDR1 SNHLY and CDR2 FYNNEI. The CDR3 loop spans 15 amino acids. The V and J ends lost 6 bases and 7 bases respectively, with 16 bases between them. The CDR3 DNA follows: TGTGCCAGCAGGCCTCAGGGGCAGGGGAATTCACCCCTCCACTTT. Encoded protein: CASRPQGQGNSPLHF.

The CDR3 DNA reads as TGTGCCAGCAGTGAAGCGGTGGGGGGGACTTCGTTCTCAGGTACGCAGTATTTT. The encoded protein is CASSEAVGGTSFSGTQYF. J is TRBJ2-3 and V is TRBV6-1; 7 bases agree with TRBD2. Germline trimming cut 0 bases from V and 8 bases from J; bases unmatched to any gene: 17. The length of the CDR3 is 18 residues. Per germline, CDR1 MNHNS and CDR2 SASEGT.

The chain's CDR3 is CASGMGTGVYEQYF. The CDR3 DNA reads as TGTGCTAGTGGCATGGGGACAGGGGTTTACGAGCAGTACTTC. The rearrangement links TRBV12-5 to TRBJ2-7; TRBD1 agrees at 10 bases. Germline trimming cut 6 bases from V and 4 bases from J; bases unmatched to any gene: 6. CDR1 LGHNT and CDR2 FRNRAP come from the germline V gene. This CDR3 contains 14 residues.

The chain is built from TRBV25-1 and TRBJ2-2; 7 nucleotides agree with TRBD2. This CDR3 comprises 14 residues. The V gene's germline CDR1 is MGHDK and CDR2 SYGVNS. V lost 8 bases and J lost 0; bases outside the gene matches: 3. CDR3 sequence: CASSRGANTGELFF. The CDR3, as DNA: TGTGCCAGCTCCCGGGGGGCGAACACCGGGGAGCTGTTTTTT.

The chain recombines TRBV28 with TRBJ1-1; D unclear. Germline V gene lookup returns CDR1 MDHEN and CDR2 SYDVKM. The ends were cut back, 4 bases at V and 5 bases at J, with 17 bases in the middle. CDR3 length: 15 residues. The chain's CDR3 is CASSSPFEGRTEAFF. DNA of the CDR3: TGTGCCAGCAGTTCCCCTTTCGAGGGTAGGACTGAAGCTTTCTTT.

The chain has TRBV6-5 and TRBJ1-1; maybe TRBD1 (5 bases). The CDR3 runs 13 residues. Germline CDR1 and CDR2: MNHEY and SVGAGI. V lost 6 bases and J lost 2, with 10 bases in between. CDR3 in amino acids: CASRPTGNTEAFF. CDR3 nucleotides: TGTGCCAGCAGACCAACAGGAAACACTGAAGCTTTCTTT.

The chain couples TRBV19 to TRBJ2-1, with 8 positions matching TRBD1. The trim removed 6 bases at V and 3 bases at J, leaving 10 bases unmatched. The CDR3 covers 16 residues. CDR1 LNHDA and CDR2 SQIVND come from the germline V gene (reference sequence). DNA for the CDR3: TGTGCCAGTAGCCCTTCGACAGGGGCCTTCTACAATGAGCAGTTCTTC. It yields the protein CASSPSTGAFYNEQFF.

The CDR3 loop is CASSPVQGARTEAFF. The CDR3 DNA reads as TGTGCCAGCAGCCCTGTACAGGGGGCCCGCACTGAAGCTTTCTTT. The chain carries TRBV6-6 and TRBJ1-1; 9 bases line up with TRBD1. CDR3 size: 15 residues. Germline-derived CDR1 and CDR2 are MNHNY and SVGAGI (reference sequence). Germline trimming cut 6 bases from V and 4 bases from J; bases unmatched to any gene: 9.

This clone was picked up one time. The chain uses TRBV28 and TRBJ2-7; 8 bases are a match to TRBD2. Germline lookup yields CDR1 MDHEN and CDR2 SYDVKM. V gave up 7 bases and J gave up 7 bases; unmatched junction bases: 15. This CDR3 has 15 amino acids. As DNA, the CDR3 is TGTGCCAGCATTACGCTCGCGGGAGGTTACGGGGAGCAGTACTTC. Its protein is CASITLAGGYGEQYF.

The rearrangement uses TRBV11-2 and TRBJ1-3; TRBD1 agrees at 7 bases. Germline V gives CDR1 SGHAT, CDR2 FQNNGV. The length of the CDR3 is 18 residues. V was clipped by 2 bases and J by 0 bases; unmatched bases: 10. The CDR3 sequence is CASSLSTWDSDSGNTIYF. The CDR3 DNA reads TGTGCCAGCAGCTTATCAACCTGGGACAGCGACTCTGGAAACACCATATATTTT.

This rearrangement joins TRBV6-5 to TRBJ2-7, with 10 bases that match TRBD1. Germline V gene sequence: CDR1 MNHEY, CDR2 SVGAGI. Losses at the gene ends were 8 bases for V and 6 bases for J; bases not matched to a gene: 4. The CDR3 sequence is 12 residues long. CDR3 sequence reads: CASSGTGAEQYF. The CDR3 DNA is TGTGCCAGCTCCGGGACAGGGGCCGAGCAGTACTTC.

The chain combines TRBV10-1 with TRBJ1-3; tentatively, D is TRBD1 (5 bases). The CDR3 totals 13 residues. V lost 8 bases to trimming and J lost 6 bases, with 14 bases between them. The V gene's germline CDR1 is WNHNN and CDR2 SYGVQD (reference sequence). Written as DNA, the CDR3 is TGCGCCAGCCGCCAGGGAAGCCCAAACACCATATATTTT. It encodes CASRQGSPNTIYF.

The rearrangement joins TRBV7-2 to TRBJ2-1, with D perhaps matching TRBD1 (5 bases). CDR3 length equals 16 residues. Germline V gene lookup returns CDR1 SGHTA and CDR2 FQGNSA. V shed 6 bases and J shed 0 bases, with 15 bases lying between them. This CDR3 reads CASSHYRSPSYNEQFF. The CDR3 DNA sequence: TGTGCCAGCAGTCACTACAGGTCTCCCTCCTACAATGAGCAGTTCTTC.

The chain employs TRBV5-1 and TRBJ1-3; D may be TRBD1 (5 bases). V dropped 0 bases and J dropped 8 bases, with 9 bases sitting between them. The germline CDR1 and CDR2 sequences are SGHRS and YFSETQ. CDR3 length: 13 residues. The CDR3: CASSLDRRDTIYF. The CDR3 bases are TGCGCCAGCAGCTTGGACAGGCGAGACACCATATATTTT. Drawing the rest from reference TRBV5-1 and TRBJ1-3, the complete variable domain is KAGVTQTPRYLIKTRGQQVTLSCSPISGHRSVSWYQQTPGQGLQFLFEYFSETQRNKGNFPGRFSGRQFSNSRSEMNVSTLELGDSALYLCASSLDRRDTIYFGEGSWLTVV.